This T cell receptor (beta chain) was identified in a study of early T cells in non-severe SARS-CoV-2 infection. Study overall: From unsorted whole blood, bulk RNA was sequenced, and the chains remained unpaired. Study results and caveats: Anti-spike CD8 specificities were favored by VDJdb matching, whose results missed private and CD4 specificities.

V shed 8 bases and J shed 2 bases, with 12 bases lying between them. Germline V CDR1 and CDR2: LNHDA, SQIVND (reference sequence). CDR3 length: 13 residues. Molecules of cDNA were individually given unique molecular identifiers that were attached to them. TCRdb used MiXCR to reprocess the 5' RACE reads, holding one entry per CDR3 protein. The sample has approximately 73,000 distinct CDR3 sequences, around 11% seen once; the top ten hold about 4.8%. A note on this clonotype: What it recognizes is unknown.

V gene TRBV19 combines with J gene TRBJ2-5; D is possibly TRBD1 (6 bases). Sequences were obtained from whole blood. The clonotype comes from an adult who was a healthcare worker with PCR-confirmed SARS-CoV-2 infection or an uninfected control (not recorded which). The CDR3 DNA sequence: TGTGCCAGTGCCTCCACAGGGCAAGAGACCCAGTACTTC. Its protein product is CASASTGQETQYF.